This T cell receptor beta chain emerged from a study of cytomegalovirus exposure and HLA in healthy donors. The PCR was carried out with 60 Vbeta primers and 13 Jbeta primers. Sequencing was performed with immunoSEQ multiplex PCR; in TCRdb, only in-frame clones are kept and a portion is missing. In the table there are approximately 150,000 clones, about three quarters of which are singletons. Per the germline V gene, CDR1 is MDHEN and CDR2 is SYDVKM. The V gene lost 4 bases and the J gene lost 2 bases, with 20 bases spanning the gap. The CDR3 contains 17 residues. This clone was seen once. The receptor's source is a woman in her twenties or thirties in good health and CMV-seronegative. The chain has TRBV28 and TRBJ2-5, with D perhaps matching TRBD1 (6 bases). The material sequenced was PBMCs. CDR3 residues: CASSSQGSGRSQETQYF. The CDR3 region has the DNA TGTGCCAGCAGTTCCCAGGGGTCAGGGAGAAGTCAAGAGACCCAGTACTTC.